The clone carrying this T cell receptor (beta chain) occurred a few times. The data are from a study of T-cell reconstitution after alpha-beta-depleted transplantation in children. Preparation of the TCRbeta library was carried out with unique molecular identifiers. Using its own MiXCR run on the PCR reads, TCRdb lists one record per CDR3 protein. The table lists around 680,000 distinct CDR3 sequences, 16% of them singletons, with 0.9% to 1.2% in the top ten. The length of the CDR3 is 15 residues. V lost 0 bases and J 0 bases, leaving 10 bases between the germline ends. Germline V gene data show CDR1 as GTSNPN and CDR2 as SVGIG (reference sequence).

The chain uses TRBV30 and TRBJ2-3, with D uncertain. This receptor was identified in a human donor who donated a stem cell graft to a child with acute myeloid leukemia. The sequences come from PBMCs from the stem cell graft donor, collected from the stem cell graft. The DNA of the CDR3 is TGTGCCTGGAGTGTACCCGAATATAGCACAGATACGCAGTATTTT. This codes for CAWSVPEYSTDTQYF.